This note documents a single T cell receptor beta chain sequence. Its cognate antigen is unknown. This PCR relied on a set of 60 Vbeta primers and 13 Jbeta primers. The repertoire was sequenced with immunoSEQ multiplex PCR; TCRdb's copy has only in-frame clones and lacks some. Seen here are around 61,000 clones, about 63% observed once, and the top ten hold over 15%. These data come from a study of cytomegalovirus exposure and HLA in healthy donors. Overall study context: The Caucasian-associated ancestry cluster held under 90% of around 380 genotyped donors.

From germline, CDR1 is SQVTM and CDR2 ANQGSEA. Germline trimming cut 7 bases from V and 7 bases from J; bases unmatched to any gene: 7. The CDR3 is 13 amino acids. Study-wide results and limits: The study designated roughly 160 TCR beta chains cytomegalovirus-associated.

The J gene is TRBJ1-2, the V gene TRBV29-1, with TRBD1 identical over 12 bases. The sequence was obtained from a man aged 40-50 years in good health and CMV-seropositive. Specimen: PBMCs. CDR3 sequence reads: CSAGTGGGGGYTF. In DNA, the CDR3 is TGCAGCGCTGGGACAGGGGGCGGTGGTGGCTACACCTTC.